This T cell receptor (beta chain) was retrieved from a study of CXCR3-negative and CXCR3-positive naive CD8 T cells. As for the study in general: Each library held about 1.5 +/- 0.3 million TRB reads, some 130 million in total. Study observations and caveats: Comparison of naive cells showed more hydrophobic TRB CDR3s in CXCR3-positive than in CXCR3-negative naive cells.

The germline gives CDR1 MDHEN, CDR2 SYDVKM. The CDR3 totals 17 residues. About this clonotype itself: Its specificity is unknown.

Preparation of TRB cDNA libraries relied on 5' RACE carrying UMI labels. Reprocessing the 5' RACE reads, TCRdb reports a single entry for every CDR3 protein and omits DNA. The sample table sets out some 47,000 distinct CDR3 sequences. The genes are TRBV28 and TRBJ2-7; TCRdb calls TRBD1, which cannot be checked without DNA. This clonotype was sampled from a human donor in good health. Some clones in this sample may be carry-over from other donors' samples. Sequencing used naive CXCR3+ CD8+ T cells from blood. The subset: CD45RO-CCR7+CD27+CD95- naive CD8+ T cells expressing CXCR3 (TNR3+). CDR3 amino acids: CASSLPTGTVFRYEQYF.